The 10 T cell receptor beta chains below come from one sample, sequenced in a study of blood T cell repertoires in COVID-19 (dated by TCRdb to 2018 to 2021). Library creation used the immunoSEQ multiplex PCR assay. Drawn from immuneACCESS, this table holds only the in-frame rearrangements with V and J called that TCRdb kept. Clones are partly lost; checked studies trace under half to an unresolved V gene and leave the rest unexplained. This sample gives roughly 230,000 clones in total; over 80% of them show up just once. Under 30% of the sample is in the top ten clones. The sample was peripheral blood. Source of these receptors: a man in his forties or fifties with acute or convalescent COVID-19.

The rearrangement joins TRBV6-5 to TRBJ2-1, with 8 nucleotides matching TRBD1. CDR3 size: 13 residues. V shed 4 bases, J shed 5 bases, and the junction held 1 base outside the gene matches. In germline, CDR1 is MNHEY, CDR2 SVGAGI. The CDR3 spells CASSLDRDNEQFF. The DNA for the CDR3 is TGTGCCAGCAGTTTGGACAGGGACAATGAGCAGTTCTTC.

A few counts support this clone. V usage is TRBV5-6 and J usage is TRBJ1-6; 7 bases are shared with TRBD1. CDR3 length: 16 amino acids. The germline V gene encodes CDR1 SGHDT and CDR2 YYEEEE. V shed 3 bases, J shed 10 bases, and the junction held 13 bases outside the gene matches. Here the CDR3 reads CASSSRTGRQGSPLHF. CDR3 sequence (DNA): TGTGCCAGCAGCTCCCGGACCGGGCGACAGGGATCACCCCTCCACTTT.

This chain connects TRBV10-3 to TRBJ2-7, with 8 bases lining up with TRBD1. V shed 2 bases, J shed 3 bases, and the junction held 6 bases outside the gene matches. Germline V CDR1 and CDR2: ENHRY, SYGVKD. The CDR3 has 15 amino acids. CDR3 sequence: CAISESLGQVYEQYF. For the CDR3, the DNA is TGTGCCATCAGTGAGAGCCTGGGACAGGTCTACGAGCAGTACTTC.

The chain uses TRBV19 and TRBJ1-2, with TRBD1 matching 9 bases. The V segment lost 5 bases and the J segment 8 bases; nucleotides outside the gene matches: 12. This CDR3 is 15 amino acids long. Germline V gene lookup returns CDR1 LNHDA and CDR2 SQIVND (reference sequence). The CDR3 bases are TGTGCCAGTAGTGCCGGGACAGGGAGAAGTTGGGGCTACACCTTC. This gives the protein CASSAGTGRSWGYTF. Supplemented by reference TRBV19 and TRBJ1-2, the full variable domain reads DGGITQSPKYLFRKEGQNVTLSCEQNLNHDAMYWYRQDPGQGLRLIYYSQIVNDFQKGDIAEGYSVSREKKESFPLTVTSAQKNPTAFYLCASSAGTGRSWGYTFGSGTRLTVV.

This clone was detected only once. This chain connects TRBV20-1 to TRBJ2-7; D is unclear. This CDR3 region has 14 residues. Deletions cut 4 bases from V and 2 bases from J, with 15 bases between. Looked up from germline, CDR1 is DFQATT and CDR2 is SNEGSKA (reference sequence). The CDR3 bases are TGCAGTGCTAATGACATTCTACGTCCCTACGAGCAGTACTTC. Residues: CSANDILRPYEQYF.

This clone appeared once. CDR3 residues: CAISEGLEQYF. DNA for the CDR3: TGTGCCATCAGTGAGGGCCTCGAGCAGTACTTC. The chain employs TRBV10-3 and TRBJ2-7; D is unclear. There are 11 residues in the CDR3. The V and J ends lost 2 bases and 6 bases respectively, with 5 bases between them. CDR1 and CDR2 from the germline V gene are ENHRY and SYGVKD.

This clone showed up just a few times. J is TRBJ1-1 and V is TRBV5-4, with 12 bases identical to TRBD1. V was pared by 9 bases and J by 5 bases, with 8 bases of the junction left unmatched. Germline loops: CDR1 SGHNT, CDR2 YYREEE (reference sequence). This CDR3 is built from 14 residues. The CDR3 bases are TGTGCCACGGGACAGGGGGCGGGTTGGACTGAAGCTTTCTTT. Amino acid sequence: CATGQGAGWTEAFF.

This clone has only one observation. J is TRBJ2-1 and V is TRBV11-3; possible D gene TRBD2, 6 bases. Germline V gene lookup returns CDR1 SGHNT and CDR2 YENEEA. The V gene lost 1 base and the J gene lost 12 bases, with 13 bases spanning the gap. The CDR3 totals 13 residues. The CDR3 loop is CASSLVVGGRQFF. The CDR3 DNA reads TGTGCCAGCAGCTTAGTCGTGGGGGGACGGCAGTTCTTC.

This chain links TRBV5-4 with TRBJ2-7; 12 nucleotides align to TRBD2. There are 17 residues in the CDR3. V gave up 0 bases and J gave up 3 bases; unmatched junction bases: 7. Germline assignment: CDR1 SGHNT and CDR2 YYREEE (reference sequence). CDR3 DNA sequence: TGTGCCAGCAGCTTGGGCGGACTAGCGGGAACCATCTACGAGCAGTACTTC. Its translation is CASSLGGLAGTIYEQYF.

The V call is TRBV12-5, the J call TRBJ2-1; 7 nucleotides match TRBD2. Germline-derived CDR1 and CDR2 are LGHNT and FRNRAP. CDR3 length: 15 amino acids. V shed 6 bases and J 0 bases; nucleotides not matched to a gene: 5. This CDR3 reads CASGSGTRSYNEQFF. CDR3 nucleotides: TGTGCTAGTGGAAGCGGGACCCGCTCCTACAATGAGCAGTTCTTC.